The 7 T cell receptor beta chains below come from one sample, sequenced in a study of early T cells in non-severe SARS-CoV-2 infection. TCRdb used MiXCR to reprocess the 5' RACE reads, holding one entry per CDR3 protein. This table has tens of thousands of distinct CDR3 sequences, about 4% appearing once. Specimen: whole blood. The receptor set was obtained from an adult who was a healthcare worker with PCR-confirmed SARS-CoV-2 infection or an uninfected control (not recorded which).

This clonotype was picked up many times. The chain couples TRBV21-1 to TRBJ2-7; the listed D gene, TRBD1, was not tested against the DNA. TRBV21-1 is described as a pseudogene. This CDR3 region has 17 residues. The CDR3 loop reads CASSTPGDRKNSYEQYF. The CDR3, as DNA: TGTGCCAGCAGCACACCGGGGGACAGGAAGAACTCCTACGAGCAGTACTTC.

This clonotype has a handful of counts. The CDR3 bases are TGTGCCAGCAGCCTCGGACAGGGGCGCTTCGGGAACGAGCAGTACTTC. It specifies CASSLGQGRFGNEQYF. V gene TRBV7-8 combines with J gene TRBJ2-7; the match to TRBD1 covers 9 bases. Germline assignment: CDR1 SGHVS and CDR2 FQNEAQ. J gave up 5 bases and V 5 bases, and 13 bases lay outside the gene matches. The CDR3 length is 16 residues.

This clonotype was observed many times. The V gene is TRBV18, the J gene TRBJ2-7; D is unclear. CDR3 length equals 13 residues. V was clipped by 1 base and J by 3 bases, with 7 bases between them. Germline-derived CDR1 and CDR2 are KGHSH and LQKENI. The CDR3 coding sequence is TGTGCCAGCTCACCACTCAGCCACTACGAGCAGTACTTC. It specifies CASSPLSHYEQYF.

This clonotype was seen many times. This chain uses TRBV5-1 with TRBJ1-5; D call uncertain. Germline V lookup: CDR1 SGHRS, CDR2 YFSETQ. V lost 4 bases and J 0 bases, leaving 11 bases between the germline ends. The CDR3 runs to 15 residues. CDR3 sequence: CASSPGLASNQPQHF. CDR3 DNA: TGCGCCAGCAGCCCTGGGCTTGCTAGCAATCAGCCCCAGCATTTT.

This clonotype showed up many times. This chain links TRBV19 with TRBJ1-5, with 11 bases lining up with TRBD1. Germline CDR1 LNHDA, CDR2 SQIVND (reference sequence). Trimming cost V 5 bases and J 3 bases; bases outside gene matches: 6. The CDR3 consists of 16 residues. CDR3 bases: TGTGCCAGTAGTCCCACGGACAGGGGGCTCAATCAGCCCCAGCATTTT. Protein product: CASSPTDRGLNQPQHF.

This clonotype was seen repeatedly, ten times or more. The V and J genes are TRBV9 and TRBJ2-1, with TRBD2 matching over 10 bases. The CDR3 runs 15 residues. CDR1 SGDLS and CDR2 YYNGEE come from the germline V gene. Unmatched junction bases numbered 9, after V lost 4 bases and J lost 8 bases. CDR3 residues: CASSSSSGSVYEQFF. The CDR3 DNA reads TGTGCCAGCAGCTCGTCTAGCGGGAGTGTCTATGAGCAGTTCTTC.

There are many counts of this clonotype. The gene calls are TRBV9 and TRBJ2-3; 7 bases are shared with TRBD2. The CDR3 contains 15 residues. V was clipped by 1 base and J by 2 bases; unmatched bases: 4. In germline, CDR1 is SGDLS, CDR2 YYNGEE. The DNA of the CDR3 is TGTGCCAGCAGCGTAATAGCGGGCTTCACAGATACGCAGTATTTT. Translating gives CASSVIAGFTDTQYF.